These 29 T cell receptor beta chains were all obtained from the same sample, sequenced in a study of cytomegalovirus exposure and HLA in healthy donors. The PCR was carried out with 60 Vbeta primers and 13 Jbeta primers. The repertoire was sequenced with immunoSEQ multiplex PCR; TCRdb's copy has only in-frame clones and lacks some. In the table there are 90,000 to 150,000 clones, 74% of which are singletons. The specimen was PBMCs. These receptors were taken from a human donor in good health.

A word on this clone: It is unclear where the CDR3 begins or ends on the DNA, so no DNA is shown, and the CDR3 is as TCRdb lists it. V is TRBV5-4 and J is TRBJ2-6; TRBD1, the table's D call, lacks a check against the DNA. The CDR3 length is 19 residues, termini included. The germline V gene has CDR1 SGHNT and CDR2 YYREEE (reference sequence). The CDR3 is CASSLVAGRWGSGANVLTF.

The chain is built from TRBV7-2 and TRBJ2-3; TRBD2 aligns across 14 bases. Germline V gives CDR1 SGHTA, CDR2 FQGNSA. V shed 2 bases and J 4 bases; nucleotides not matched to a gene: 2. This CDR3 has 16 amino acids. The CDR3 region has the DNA TGTGCCAGCAGCTTAATGACTAGCGGGGGGGCAGATACGCAGTATTTT. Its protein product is CASSLMTSGGADTQYF.

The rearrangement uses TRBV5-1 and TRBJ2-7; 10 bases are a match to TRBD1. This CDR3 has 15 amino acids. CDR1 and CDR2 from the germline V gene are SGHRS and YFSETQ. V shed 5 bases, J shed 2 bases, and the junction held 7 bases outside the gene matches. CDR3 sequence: CASSAEGQGTYEQYF. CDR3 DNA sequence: TGCGCCAGCAGTGCCGAGGGACAGGGGACCTACGAGCAGTACTTC.

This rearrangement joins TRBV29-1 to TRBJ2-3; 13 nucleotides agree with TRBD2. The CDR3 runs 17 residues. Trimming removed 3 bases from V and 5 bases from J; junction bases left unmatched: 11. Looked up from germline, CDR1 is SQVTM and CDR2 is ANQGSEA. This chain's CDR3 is CSVEGTSGETTLDTQYF. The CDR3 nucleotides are TGCAGCGTTGAGGGGACTAGCGGGGAGACAACCTTAGATACGCAGTATTTT.

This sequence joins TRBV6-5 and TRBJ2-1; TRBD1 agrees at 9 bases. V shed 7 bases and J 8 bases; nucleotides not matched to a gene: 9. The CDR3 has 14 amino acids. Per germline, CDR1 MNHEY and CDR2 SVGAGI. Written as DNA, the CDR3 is TGTGCCAGCACCAAGGACAGGGGTATGGATGAGCAGTTCTTC. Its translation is CASTKDRGMDEQFF.

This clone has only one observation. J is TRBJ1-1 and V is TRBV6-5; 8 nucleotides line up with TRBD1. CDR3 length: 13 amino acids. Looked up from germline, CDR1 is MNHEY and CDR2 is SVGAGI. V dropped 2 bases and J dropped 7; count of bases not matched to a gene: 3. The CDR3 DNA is TGTGCCAGCAGTTACCGACAGGGGTATGAAGCTTTCTTT. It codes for CASSYRQGYEAFF.

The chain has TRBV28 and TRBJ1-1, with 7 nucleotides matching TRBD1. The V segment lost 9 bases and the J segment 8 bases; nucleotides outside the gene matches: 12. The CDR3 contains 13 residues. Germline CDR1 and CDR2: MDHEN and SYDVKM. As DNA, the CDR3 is TGTGCCAGTACTGAACAGGGGACTTGGGAAGCTTTCTTT. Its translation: CASTEQGTWEAFF.

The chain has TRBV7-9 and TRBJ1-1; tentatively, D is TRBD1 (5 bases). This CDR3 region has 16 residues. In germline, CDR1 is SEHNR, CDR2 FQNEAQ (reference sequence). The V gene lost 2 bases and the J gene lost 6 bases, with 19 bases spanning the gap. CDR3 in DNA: TGTGCCAGCAGCTTACTCCGCGGGACCCCCGGCGCTGAAGCTTTCTTT. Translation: CASSLLRGTPGAEAFF.

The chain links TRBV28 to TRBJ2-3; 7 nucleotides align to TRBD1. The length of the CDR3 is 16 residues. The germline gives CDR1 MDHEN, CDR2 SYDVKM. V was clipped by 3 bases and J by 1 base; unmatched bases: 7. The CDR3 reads CASSFRQGSGTDTQYF. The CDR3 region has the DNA TGTGCCAGCAGTTTCCGACAGGGATCGGGCACAGATACGCAGTATTTT.

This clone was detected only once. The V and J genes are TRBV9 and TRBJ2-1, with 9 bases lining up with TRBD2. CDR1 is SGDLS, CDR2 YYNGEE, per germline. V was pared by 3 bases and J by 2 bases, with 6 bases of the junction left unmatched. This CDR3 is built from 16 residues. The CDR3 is CASSAPQRGAYNEQFF. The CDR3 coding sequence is TGTGCCAGCAGCGCCCCCCAGCGGGGGGCCTACAATGAGCAGTTCTTC.

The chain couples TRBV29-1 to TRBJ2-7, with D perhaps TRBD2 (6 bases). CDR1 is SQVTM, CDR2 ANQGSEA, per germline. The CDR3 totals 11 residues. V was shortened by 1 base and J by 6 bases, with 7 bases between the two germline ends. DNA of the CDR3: TGCAGCGTTGAAGGGGGAGGCGAGCAGTACTTC. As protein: CSVEGGGEQYF.

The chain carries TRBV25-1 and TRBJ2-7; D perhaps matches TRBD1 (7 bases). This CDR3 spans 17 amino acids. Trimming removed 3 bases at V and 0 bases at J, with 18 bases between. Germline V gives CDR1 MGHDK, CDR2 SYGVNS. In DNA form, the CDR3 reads TGTGCCAGCAGTGATCCTCAGGGGGGACACGGCTCCTACGAGCAGTACTTC. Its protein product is CASSDPQGGHGSYEQYF.

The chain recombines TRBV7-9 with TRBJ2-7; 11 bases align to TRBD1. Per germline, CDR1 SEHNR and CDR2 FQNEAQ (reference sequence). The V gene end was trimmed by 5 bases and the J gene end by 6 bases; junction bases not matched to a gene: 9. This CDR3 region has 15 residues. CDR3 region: CASSTQSDRGREQYF. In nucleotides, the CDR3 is TGTGCCAGCAGCACCCAGTCGGACAGGGGGCGCGAGCAGTACTTC.

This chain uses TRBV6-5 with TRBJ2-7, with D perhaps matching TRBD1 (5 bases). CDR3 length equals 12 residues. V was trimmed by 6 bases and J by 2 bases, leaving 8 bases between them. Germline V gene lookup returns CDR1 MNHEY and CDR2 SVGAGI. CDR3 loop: CASSDSPYEQYF. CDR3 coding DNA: TGTGCCAGCAGCGACAGTCCCTACGAGCAGTACTTC.

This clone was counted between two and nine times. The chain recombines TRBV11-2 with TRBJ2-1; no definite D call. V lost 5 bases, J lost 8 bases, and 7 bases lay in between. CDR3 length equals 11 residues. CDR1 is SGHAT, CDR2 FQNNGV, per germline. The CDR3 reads CASSPSDEQFF. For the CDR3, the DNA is TGTGCCAGCAGCCCTTCGGATGAGCAGTTCTTC.

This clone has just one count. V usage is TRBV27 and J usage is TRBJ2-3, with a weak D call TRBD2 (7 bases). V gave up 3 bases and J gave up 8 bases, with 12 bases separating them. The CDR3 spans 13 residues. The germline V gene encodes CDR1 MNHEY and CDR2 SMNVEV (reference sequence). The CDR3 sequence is CASSLYREGTQYF. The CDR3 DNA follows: TGTGCCAGCAGTTTGTACAGGGAGGGTACGCAGTATTTT.

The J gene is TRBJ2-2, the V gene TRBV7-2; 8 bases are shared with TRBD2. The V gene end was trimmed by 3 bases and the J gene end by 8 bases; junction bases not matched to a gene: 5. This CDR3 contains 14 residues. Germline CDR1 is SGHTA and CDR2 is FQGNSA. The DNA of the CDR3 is TGTGCCAGCAGCTTCGGGACTAGAAGTGGGGAGCTGTTTTTT. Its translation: CASSFGTRSGELFF.

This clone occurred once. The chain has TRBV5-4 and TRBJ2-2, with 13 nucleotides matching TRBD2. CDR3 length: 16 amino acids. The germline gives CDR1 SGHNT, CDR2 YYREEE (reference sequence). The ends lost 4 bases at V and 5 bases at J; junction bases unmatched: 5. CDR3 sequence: CASSTGLAGVTGELFF. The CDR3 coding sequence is TGTGCCAGCAGCACCGGACTAGCGGGAGTTACCGGGGAGCTGTTTTTT.

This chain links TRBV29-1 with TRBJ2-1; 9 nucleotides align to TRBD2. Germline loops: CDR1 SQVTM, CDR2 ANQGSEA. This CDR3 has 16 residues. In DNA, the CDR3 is TGCAGTAGAAAGTGGGTAGCGGGAGAGGCCTACAATGAGCAGTTCTTC. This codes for CSRKWVAGEAYNEQFF.

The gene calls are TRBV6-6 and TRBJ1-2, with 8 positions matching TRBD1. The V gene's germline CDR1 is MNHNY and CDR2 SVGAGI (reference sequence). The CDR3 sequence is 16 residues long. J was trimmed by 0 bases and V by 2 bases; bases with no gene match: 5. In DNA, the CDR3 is TGTGCCAGCAGTTACGGGGGGACAGGTACTAACTATGGCTACACCTTC. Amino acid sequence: CASSYGGTGTNYGYTF.

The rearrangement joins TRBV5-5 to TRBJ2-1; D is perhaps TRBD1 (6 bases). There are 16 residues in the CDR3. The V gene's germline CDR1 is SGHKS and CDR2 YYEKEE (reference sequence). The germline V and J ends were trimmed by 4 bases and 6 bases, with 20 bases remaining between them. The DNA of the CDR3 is TGTGCCAGCAGCGCTACCTCCGGGACAACCATCAATGAGCAGTTCTTC. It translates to CASSATSGTTINEQFF.

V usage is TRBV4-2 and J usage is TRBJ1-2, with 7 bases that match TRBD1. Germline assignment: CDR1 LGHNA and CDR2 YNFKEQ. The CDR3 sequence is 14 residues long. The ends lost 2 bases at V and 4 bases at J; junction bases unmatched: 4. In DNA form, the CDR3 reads TGTGCCAGCAGCCAACTGACAGGGAGCTATGGCTACACCTTC. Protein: CASSQLTGSYGYTF.

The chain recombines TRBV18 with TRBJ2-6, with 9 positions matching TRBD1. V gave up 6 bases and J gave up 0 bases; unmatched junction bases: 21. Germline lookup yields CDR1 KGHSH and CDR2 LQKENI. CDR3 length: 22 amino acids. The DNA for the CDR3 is TGTGCCAGCTCTCGCGCTCTGACAGGGGGGTCGACCGTAAGCTCTGGGGCCAACGTCCTGACTTTC. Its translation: CASSRALTGGSTVSSGANVLTF.

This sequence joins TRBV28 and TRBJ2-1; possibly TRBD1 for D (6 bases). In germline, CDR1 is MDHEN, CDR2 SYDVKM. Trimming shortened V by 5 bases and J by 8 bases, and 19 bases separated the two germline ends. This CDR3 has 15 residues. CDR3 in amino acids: CASSQIDQKGDEQFF. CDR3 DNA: TGTGCCAGCAGTCAAATTGACCAGAAGGGGGATGAGCAGTTCTTC.

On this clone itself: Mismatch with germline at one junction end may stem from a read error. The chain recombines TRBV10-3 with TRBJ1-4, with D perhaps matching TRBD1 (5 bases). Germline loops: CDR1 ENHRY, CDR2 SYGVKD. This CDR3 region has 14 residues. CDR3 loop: CAISESSLGGDLLF. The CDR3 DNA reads TGTGCCATCAGTGAGTCGTCGTTAGGAGGGGACCTTCTTTTT.

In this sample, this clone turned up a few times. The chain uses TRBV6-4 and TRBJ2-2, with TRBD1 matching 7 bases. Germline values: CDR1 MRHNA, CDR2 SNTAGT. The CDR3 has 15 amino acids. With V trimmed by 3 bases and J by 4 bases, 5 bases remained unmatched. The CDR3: CASSEGGGLTGELFF. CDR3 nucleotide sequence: TGTGCCAGCAGTGAAGGGGGCGGACTCACCGGGGAGCTGTTTTTT.

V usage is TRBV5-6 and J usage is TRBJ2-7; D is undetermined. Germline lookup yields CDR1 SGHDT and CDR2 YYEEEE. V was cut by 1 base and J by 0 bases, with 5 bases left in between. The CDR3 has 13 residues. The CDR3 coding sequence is TGTGCCAGCAGCTTGCCCAGCTCCTACGAGCAGTACTTC. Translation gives CASSLPSSYEQYF.

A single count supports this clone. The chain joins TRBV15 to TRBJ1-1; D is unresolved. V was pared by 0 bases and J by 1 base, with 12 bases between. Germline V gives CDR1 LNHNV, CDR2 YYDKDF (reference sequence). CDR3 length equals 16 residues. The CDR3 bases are TGTGCCACCAGCAGAGATCCCCACAGACAGAACACTGAAGCTTTCTTT. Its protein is CATSRDPHRQNTEAFF.

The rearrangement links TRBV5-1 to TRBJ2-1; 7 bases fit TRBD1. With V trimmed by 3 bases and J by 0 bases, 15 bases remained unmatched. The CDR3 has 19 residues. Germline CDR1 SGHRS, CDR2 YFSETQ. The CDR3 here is CASSSGDSIGTGSYNEQFF. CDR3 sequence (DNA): TGCGCCAGCAGCTCCGGGGACAGTATCGGAACGGGCTCCTACAATGAGCAGTTCTTC.